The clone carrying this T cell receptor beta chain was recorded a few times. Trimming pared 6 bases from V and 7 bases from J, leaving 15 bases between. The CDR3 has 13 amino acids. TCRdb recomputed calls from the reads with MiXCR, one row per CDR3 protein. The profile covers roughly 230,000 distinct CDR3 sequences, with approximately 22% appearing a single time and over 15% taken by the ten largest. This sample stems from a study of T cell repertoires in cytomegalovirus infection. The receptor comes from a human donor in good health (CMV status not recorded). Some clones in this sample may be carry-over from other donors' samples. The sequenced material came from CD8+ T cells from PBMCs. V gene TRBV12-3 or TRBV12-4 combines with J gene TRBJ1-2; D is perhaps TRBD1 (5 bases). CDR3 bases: TGTGCCAGCAGCCCGATGACAGTCTCTGGCTACACCTTC. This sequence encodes CASSPMTVSGYTF.